This T cell receptor (beta chain) appears in the sequencing data of a study of cytomegalovirus exposure and HLA in healthy donors. The CDR3 totals 12 residues. Looked up from germline, CDR1 is SGHRS and CDR2 is YFSETQ. Trimming removed 5 bases from V and 2 bases from J; junction bases left unmatched: 0. The PCR employed 60 Vbeta primers together with 13 Jbeta primers. Measured with immunoSEQ multiplex PCR; TCRdb has only the in-frame clones, and not every one. The sample lists fewer than 100,000 clones, 60% to 80% occurring once. The receptor was isolated from a female donor in good health and CMV-seronegative. J is TRBJ2-5 and V is TRBV5-1; 7 nucleotides align to TRBD2. Material: PBMCs. The chain's CDR3 is CASRREQETQYF. In DNA, the CDR3 is TGCGCCAGCAGGCGGGAGCAAGAGACCCAGTACTTC. Supplemented by reference TRBV5-1 and TRBJ2-5, the full variable domain reads KAGVTQTPRYLIKTRGQQVTLSCSPISGHRSVSWYQQTPGQGLQFLFEYFSETQRNKGNFPGRFSGRQFSNSRSEMNVSTLELGDSALYLCASRREQETQYFGPGTRLLVL.